The 14 T cell receptor beta chains in this list originate from one sample, sequenced in a study of cytomegalovirus exposure and HLA in healthy donors. Researchers ran the PCR with 60 Vbeta and 13 Jbeta primers. Data came from immunoSEQ multiplex PCR; TCRdb stores just in-frame clones and leaves some out. The sample contains about 82,000 clones, under 80% of which appear only once. Source material: PBMCs. The receptors come from a human donor in good health.

The CDR3 sequence: CASSHAYRGLIGNTIYF. In DNA, the CDR3 is TGCGCCAGCAGCCATGCCTACAGGGGGCTGATCGGGAACACCATATATTTT. V usage is TRBV4-1 and J usage is TRBJ1-3; 9 nucleotides agree with TRBD1. The CDR3 length is 17 residues. Looked up from germline, CDR1 is MGHRA and CDR2 is YSYEKL. Trimming removed 3 bases from V and 7 bases from J; junction bases left unmatched: 13.

This clone was picked up one time. The gene calls are TRBV19 and TRBJ2-5; TRBD2 matches at 12 bases. This CDR3 has 15 residues. CDR1 is LNHDA, CDR2 SQIVND, per germline (reference sequence). V gave up 7 bases and J gave up 4 bases; unmatched junction bases: 7. CDR3 sequence: CASKMTSGGLETQYF. The CDR3 DNA is TGTGCCAGTAAGATGACTAGCGGGGGATTAGAGACCCAGTACTTC.

The chain employs TRBV27 and TRBJ2-7; tentatively, D is TRBD2 (6 bases). V gave up 8 bases and J gave up 11 bases, with 16 bases separating them. CDR3 length: 11 residues. Germline CDR1 MNHEY, CDR2 SMNVEV (reference sequence). The CDR3 region has the DNA TGTGCCAGCGGGGAAGGCGGGACGGAGTACTTC. It codes for CASGEGGTEYF.

The rearrangement uses TRBV7-9 and TRBJ2-6; D gene uncertain. This CDR3 is built from 11 residues. V dropped 4 bases and J dropped 9 bases, with 4 bases sitting between them. Germline V gene data show CDR1 as SEHNR and CDR2 as FQNEAQ (reference sequence). The CDR3 is CASSSVNVLTF. CDR3 nucleotides: TGTGCCAGCAGCTCCGTCAACGTCCTGACTTTC.

The chain couples TRBV6-5 to TRBJ1-5; no definite D call. The CDR3 loop spans 15 amino acids. Germline values: CDR1 MNHEY, CDR2 SVGAGI. Trimming took off 0 bases at V and 0 bases at J, with 6 bases between the two ends. Written as DNA, the CDR3 is TGTGCCAGCAGTTACTCGCGAGTTAGCAATCAGCCCCAGCATTTT. It translates to CASSYSRVSNQPQHF.

The sample holds one count of this clone. The rearrangement joins TRBV5-8 to TRBJ2-3; D gene ambiguous. CDR1 and CDR2 from the germline V gene are SGHTS and YDEGEE. This CDR3 is 16 amino acids long. V lost 6 bases and J lost 0, with 17 bases in between. The CDR3 bases are TGTGCCAGCACCCTCAGCCTAGAGGCTAGCACAGATACGCAGTATTTT. This gives the protein CASTLSLEASTDTQYF.

The rearrangement joins TRBV2 to TRBJ2-2; a weak D match, TRBD2 (6 bases). The CDR3 totals 13 residues. Germline V CDR1 and CDR2: SNHLY, FYNNEI. Trimming pared 5 bases from V and 6 bases from J, leaving 10 bases between. In DNA, the CDR3 is TGTGCCAGCAGTCCTAGCGTGGCCGGGGAGCTGTTTTTT. Translation gives CASSPSVAGELFF.

The chain joins TRBV9 to TRBJ1-1; D perhaps matches TRBD1 (5 bases). CDR1 is SGDLS, CDR2 YYNGEE, per germline. This CDR3 has 14 residues. Trimming left V 0 bases short and J 1 base short, with 7 bases between. The CDR3 region is CASSVAGQNTEAFF. CDR3 DNA sequence: TGTGCCAGCAGCGTAGCCGGACAGAACACTGAAGCTTTCTTT.

This clone was counted a single time. This chain joins TRBV5-5 and TRBJ1-5; weak D call: TRBD1 (5 bases). With 0 bases removed from V and 6 bases from J, the gap between germline ends came to 7 bases. CDR1 and CDR2 from the germline V gene are SGHKS and YYEKEE (reference sequence). The CDR3 consists of 13 residues. CDR3 bases: TGTGCCAGCAGCTTGGTCACAGGTCAGCCCCAGCATTTT. This gives the protein CASSLVTGQPQHF.

The gene calls are TRBV29-1 and TRBJ2-7; D gene unclear. CDR3 length: 13 residues. Deletions cut 3 bases from V and 0 bases from J, with 9 bases between. CDR1 is SQVTM, CDR2 ANQGSEA, per germline. Here the CDR3 reads CSVESRDSYEQYF. The CDR3 nucleotides read TGCAGCGTTGAGAGCCGTGACTCCTACGAGCAGTACTTC.

The V gene is TRBV6-5, the J gene TRBJ2-3; TRBD2 agrees at 11 bases. V shed 5 bases and J 3 bases; nucleotides not matched to a gene: 4. The CDR3 contains 15 residues. Germline CDR1 MNHEY, CDR2 SVGAGI. The DNA of the CDR3 is TGTGCCAGCAGTGTACTAGCGGGGGATACAGATACGCAGTATTTT. This codes for CASSVLAGDTDTQYF.

Many counts were recorded for this clone. The chain uses TRBV12-5 and TRBJ1-1; D may be TRBD1 (6 bases). CDR3 length equals 13 residues. V was pared by 7 bases and J by 10 bases, with 19 bases between. Germline values: CDR1 LGHNT, CDR2 FRNRAP. The CDR3 sequence: CASAGQSLARAFF. CDR3 nucleotide sequence: TGTGCTAGTGCCGGACAGTCCCTCGCGAGAGCTTTCTTT. Together with reference TRBV12-5 and TRBJ1-1, the CDR3 gives the full variable domain: DARVTQTPRHKVTEMGQEVTMRCQPILGHNTVFWYRQTMMQGLELLAYFRNRAPLDDSGMPKDRFSAEMPDATLATLKIQPSEPRDSAVYFCASAGQSLARAFFGQGTRLTVV.

This chain links TRBV4-3 with TRBJ2-1; TRBD2 matches 9 bases. Per the germline V gene, CDR1 is LGHNA and CDR2 is YSLEER. The CDR3 has 17 residues. V lost 4 bases, J lost 4 bases, and 11 bases stayed unmatched. The CDR3 here is CASSLGGLAGQYNEQFF. The CDR3 DNA is TGCGCCAGCAGCCTCGGTGGCCTAGCGGGGCAATACAATGAGCAGTTCTTC.

The genes are TRBV14 and TRBJ1-4; 11 nucleotides match TRBD1. Per germline, CDR1 SGHDN and CDR2 FVKESK. Germline trimming cut 2 bases from V and 6 bases from J; bases unmatched to any gene: 5. This CDR3 has 16 amino acids. The CDR3, as DNA: TGTGCCAGCAGCCAATCCCCGGGACAGGGGGATGAAAAACTGTTTTTT. Translated: CASSQSPGQGDEKLFF.